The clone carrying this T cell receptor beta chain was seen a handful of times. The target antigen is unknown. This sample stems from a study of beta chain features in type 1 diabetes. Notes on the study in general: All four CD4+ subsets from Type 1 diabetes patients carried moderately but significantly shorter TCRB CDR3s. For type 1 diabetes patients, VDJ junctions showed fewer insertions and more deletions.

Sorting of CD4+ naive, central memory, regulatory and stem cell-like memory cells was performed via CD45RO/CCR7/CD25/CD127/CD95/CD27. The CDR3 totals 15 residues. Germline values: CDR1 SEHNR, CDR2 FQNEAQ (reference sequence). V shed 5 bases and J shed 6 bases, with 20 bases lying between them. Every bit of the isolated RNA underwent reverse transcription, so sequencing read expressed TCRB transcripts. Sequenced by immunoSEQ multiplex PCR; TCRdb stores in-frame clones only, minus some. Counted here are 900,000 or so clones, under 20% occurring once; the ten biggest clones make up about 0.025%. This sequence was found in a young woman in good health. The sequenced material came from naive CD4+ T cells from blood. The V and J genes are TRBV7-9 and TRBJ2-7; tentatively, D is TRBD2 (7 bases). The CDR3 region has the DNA TGTGCCAGCAGCCCAGGCCCGTCCCGGGGGGCCGAGCAGTACTTC. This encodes CASSPGPSRGAEQYF.